This is a list of T cell receptor beta chains from one sample in a study of Ad26.COV2.S vaccination and SARS-CoV-2 variants. Sequencing used immunoSEQ multiplex PCR; TCRdb keeps in-frame clones, though not all of them. The sample records around 400,000 clones, 89% being singletons. The source was peripheral blood, collected in a trial of Ad26.COV2.S vaccine versus placebo. The receptor source for this set is a person between 18 and 65 years old who received the Ad26.COV2.S COVID-19 vaccine or a placebo. Each CDR3 is given with its conserved first and last residue. The order of the fields is V gene, clone size, CDR3 length, J gene, D gene, CDR3 DNA, CDR3 protein. D genes are given only for firm matches. Size tells how often a clone was seen (once, few, many) or the class of an expanded clone, and some rows leave it out.

TRBV5-1	-	15	TRBJ2-5	TRBD2	TGCGCCAGCAGCTCGGGACTAGCGGGAGAAGAGACCCAGTACTTC	CASSSGLAGEETQYF
TRBV9	-	18	TRBJ2-2	TRBD2	TGTGCCAGCAGCGCGGGACTAGCGGGAGGATCTTTCACCGGGGAGCTGTTTTTT	CASSAGLAGGSFTGELFF
TRBV6-5	-	14	TRBJ2-7	-	TGTGCCAGCAGCTCCCGGAGTACGGCCTATGGGCAGTACTTC	CASSSRSTAYGQYF
TRBV28	-	15	TRBJ2-1	TRBD2	TGTGCCAGCAGTTTAATTGAGGGAGGGCTCCATGAGCAGTTCTTC	CASSLIEGGLHEQFF
TRBV6-6	-	17	TRBJ2-3	TRBD2	TGTGCCAGCAGTCCTTCGACTAGCTCCCGCCTCGCGGGTACGCAGTATTTT	CASSPSTSSRLAGTQYF
TRBV15	-	15	TRBJ2-7	-	TGTGCCACCAGAGTGGTAGACGACGCCGCCTACGAGCAGTACTTC	CATRVVDDAAYEQYF
TRBV11-3	-	14	TRBJ1-4	-	TGTGCCAGCAGCCCTGAAAGATCTAATGAAAAACTGTTTTTT	CASSPERSNEKLFF
TRBV6-6	-	16	TRBJ2-3	-	TGTGCCAGCAGTTACAGAACTAGTAGTCTCACAGATACGCAGTATTTT	CASSYRTSSLTDTQYF
TRBV7-9	-	15	TRBJ2-1	-	TGTGCCAGCAGCTTAGCGTCGCTGACATACAATGAGCAGTTCTTC	CASSLASLTYNEQFF
TRBV28	-	12	TRBJ2-5	-	TGTGCCAGCAGTTTTGCCAGCGGGACCCAGTACTTC	CASSFASGTQYF
TRBV18	-	14	TRBJ1-2	-	TGTGCCAGCTCACCAGCAGGGAATATCTATGGCTACACCTTC	CASSPAGNIYGYTF
TRBV30	once	14	TRBJ1-4	TRBD1	TGTGCCTGGACTGCGACAGGGGGTAATGAAAAACTGTTTTTT	CAWTATGGNEKLFF
TRBV30	once	19	TRBJ2-1	TRBD2	TGTGCCTGGGTTCCCACCGGGACTAGCGGGACCAGCTCCTACAATGAGCAGTTCTTC	CAWVPTGTSGTSSYNEQFF
TRBV28	-	15	TRBJ1-2	TRBD1	TGTGCCAGCAGCCAAGGACAGGGCGGGGGCTATGGCTACACCTTC	CASSQGQGGGYGYTF
TRBV18	-	17	TRBJ2-3	TRBD2	TGTGCCAGCTCACCTGGGACTAGCGGGAGCGGACGAGATACGCAGTATTTT	CASSPGTSGSGRDTQYF
TRBV7-9	-	14	TRBJ1-6	-	TGTGCCAGCAGCTTAGCGAGCGATAATTCACCCCTCCACTTT	CASSLASDNSPLHF
TRBV6-1	-	15	TRBJ2-5	TRBD2	TGTGCCAGCAGTGACCTAGCGGGGGGCCAAGAGACCCAGTACTTC	CASSDLAGGQETQYF
TRBV6-6	-	13	TRBJ2-5	-	TGTGCCAGCAGTTACAGGTCCCAAGAGACCCAGTACTTC	CASSYRSQETQYF
TRBV7-9	once	14	TRBJ1-2	-	TGTGCCAGCAGCCCCCGGGACTCAATCAATGGCTACACCTTC	CASSPRDSINGYTF
TRBV27	-	15	TRBJ2-7	TRBD2	TGTGCCAGCAGTTTGGTCGGGAGGGCCTCCTACGAGCAGTACTTC	CASSLVGRASYEQYF
TRBV5-1	once	14	TRBJ2-7	TRBD1	TGCGCCAGCAGCTTGTCCGGGACAGGGGCCGAGCAGTACTTC	CASSLSGTGAEQYF
TRBV21-1	-	18	TRBJ2-7	-	TGTGCCAGCAGCAAAGGGCGATGGCTAGCGGGAGGACCCTACGAGCAGTACTTC	CASSKGRWLAGGPYEQYF
TRBV5-6	-	18	TRBJ2-1	TRBD2	TGTGCCAGCAGCTCTCCGGGACTAGCGGGTAAAGGGGCCCAAGGGCAGTTCTTC	CASSSPGLAGKGAQGQFF
TRBV6-4	-	16	TRBJ2-1	-	TGTGCCAGCAGTGTCCCTGACCCCGCCGGGGACAATGAGCAGTTCTTC	CASSVPDPAGDNEQFF
TRBV5-1	-	15	TRBJ1-1	TRBD1	TGCGCCAGCAGTTTTATGGGACAGGTGAACACTGAAGCTTTCTTT	CASSFMGQVNTEAFF
TRBV30	-	15	TRBJ1-2	-	TGTGCCTGGAGTGAGGACAGAGGAGCTAACTATGGCTACACCTTC	CAWSEDRGANYGYTF
TRBV24-1	once	13	TRBJ1-2	-	TGTGCCACCCCCGCGTGGGCAGGGCACGGCTACACCTTC	CATPAWAGHGYTF
TRBV30	-	11	TRBJ2-7	-	TGTGCCTGGAGAAAGGTCTACGAGCAGTACTTC	CAWRKVYEQYF
TRBV30	once	14	TRBJ1-5	-	TGTGCCTGGAGTGTACATGCTAGCAATCAGCCCCAGCATTTT	CAWSVHASNQPQHF
TRBV11-2	-	14	TRBJ2-2	-	TGTGCCAGCAGCTTAGTCCAGGGAGCCGGGGAGCTGTTTTTT	CASSLVQGAGELFF
TRBV5-1	-	15	TRBJ2-2	-	TGCGCCAGCAGCTATGACGGACAGATCACCGGGGAGCTGTTTTTT	CASSYDGQITGELFF
TRBV28	-	14	TRBJ1-5	-	TGTGCCAGCAGGAAACCAAGTAGTTGGCAGCCCCAGCATTTT	CASRKPSSWQPQHF
TRBV7-9	-	13	TRBJ2-3	-	TGTGCCAGCAGCGGGCCCCTCACAGATACGCAGTATTTT	CASSGPLTDTQYF
TRBV5-1	-	19	TRBJ2-3	TRBD2	TGCGCCAGCAGCTTCGGACTAGCGGGAGGGACGGGCACTACAGATACGCAGTATTTT	CASSFGLAGGTGTTDTQYF
TRBV27	-	18	TRBJ1-5	TRBD1	TGTGCCAGCAGTTTGGCTACCGGCGGGACAGGGAGGGATCAGCCCCAGCATTTT	CASSLATGGTGRDQPQHF
TRBV5-1	-	16	TRBJ2-7	-	TGCGCCAGCAGCCTACGTCCGACAGTTCTTCGCTACGAGCAGTACTTC	CASSLRPTVLRYEQYF
TRBV28	-	13	TRBJ2-1	-	TGTGCCAGCAGTCCCCTACGGGGTGCTGAGCAGTTCTTC	CASSPLRGAEQFF
TRBV5-1	-	21	TRBJ2-1	-	TGCGCCAGCAGCCCGGGGATAGGGACAGGTTTAGCGGGAAGAGGAATTGGTGAGCAGTTCTTC	CASSPGIGTGLAGRGIGEQFF
TRBV5-5	-	14	TRBJ2-7	TRBD1	TGTGCCAGCAGCGAGGGACAGGCTGTCTACGAGCAGTACTTC	CASSEGQAVYEQYF
TRBV5-1	-	16	TRBJ1-1	TRBD1	TGCGCCAGCAGCTTGGAGGCAGGGGGAGCGAGGACTGAAGCTTTCTTT	CASSLEAGGARTEAFF
TRBV19	-	14	TRBJ2-2	-	TGTGCCAGTATGCCCCGAACTAAGCCCGGGGAGCTGTTTTTT	CASMPRTKPGELFF
TRBV11-2	-	13	TRBJ2-3	TRBD2	TGTGCCAGCAGCTTAGGCCTAGCGGGGGGACAGTATTTT	CASSLGLAGGQYF
TRBV19	-	10	TRBJ1-1	-	TGTGCCAGTATGGGAAGTGAAGCTTTCTTT	CASMGSEAFF
TRBV5-4	-	13	TRBJ2-3	-	TGTGCCAGCAGCTTGGACCCCCCAGATACGCAGTATTTT	CASSLDPPDTQYF
TRBV4-2	once	15	TRBJ1-6	-	TGTGCCAGCAGCCAAATTGGGGCAGGCGATTCACCCCCCCACTTT	CASSQIGAGDSPPHF
TRBV4-1	-	17	TRBJ1-5	-	TGCGCCAGCAGCCAAGGTTCGGGGGGTAACAGCAATCAGCCCCAGCATTTT	CASSQGSGGNSNQPQHF
TRBV6-1	-	12	TRBJ1-1	-	TGTGCCAGCAGTGAAGTTCCCCGAGAGGCTTTCTTT	CASSEVPREAFF
TRBV4-2	once	16	TRBJ2-7	TRBD2	TGTGCCAGCAGCCAAGCCCCGGGACTAGACCAAGCCGAGCAGTACTTC	CASSQAPGLDQAEQYF